What follows are 21 T cell receptor beta chains derived from one specimen sequenced in a study of Graves' ophthalmopathy and Graves' hyperthyroidism (dated by TCRdb to about 2018). Sequenced using an Illumina HiSeq 2000. TCR beta CDR3 regions were amplified from RNA transcripts for repertoire sequencing. A first-round RT-PCR used HTBI primers with the Qiagen OneStep RT-PCR kit, followed by a second-round multiplex PCR, size selection and purification. TCRdb reran the public reads through fastp at Q25 and MiXCR, keeping productive beta chains. Rows merge per CDR3 protein into single entries with the most common DNA and genes. This sample holds 200,000 to 250,000 distinct CDR3 sequences; approximately 21% were observed only once. Roughly 45% of the sample goes to the ten largest clones. Sequencing input: peripheral blood. The receptors were gathered from a woman in her 50s with Graves' ophthalmopathy. Donor details come from another sample of the same person, matched by shared clones.

This clonotype was seen only a few times. The rearrangement joins TRBV6-1 to TRBJ1-5; TRBD1 matches at 11 bases. The V gene end was trimmed by 6 bases and the J gene end by 6 bases; junction bases not matched to a gene: 7. Germline V gene lookup returns CDR1 MNHNS and CDR2 SASEGT. CDR3 size: 15 residues. The chain's CDR3 is CASREGQGGSQPQHF. The CDR3 bases are TGTGCCAGCAGAGAGGGACAGGGGGGAAGTCAGCCCCAGCATTTT.

This clonotype appeared many times. The chain joins TRBV28 to TRBJ2-5; D is perhaps TRBD1 (5 bases). Germline CDR1 is MDHEN and CDR2 is SYDVKM. This CDR3 has 15 amino acids. Trimming stripped 7 bases from V and 5 bases from J, with 20 bases between. The CDR3 here is CASTTGGAYGETQYF. The CDR3 DNA reads TGTGCCAGCACCACAGGTGGAGCCTACGGGGAGACCCAGTACTTC.

This clonotype was observed many times. The chain uses TRBV30 and TRBJ1-6; D might be TRBD1 (5 bases). Trimming removed 3 bases at V and 5 bases at J, with 11 bases between. The CDR3 length is 14 residues. Germline-derived CDR1 and CDR2 are GTSNPN and SVGIG (reference sequence). CDR3 bases: TGTGCCTGGAGGAAGACAGACAATAATTCACCCCTCCACTTT. It translates to CAWRKTDNNSPLHF. The full variable domain, with the rest looked up from reference TRBV30 and TRBJ1-6, is SQTIHQWPATLVQPVGSPLSLECTVEGTSNPNLYWYRQAAGRGLQLLFYSVGIGQISSEVPQNLSASRPQDRQFILSSKKLLLSDSGFYLCAWRKTDNNSPLHFGNGTRLTVT.

This chain connects TRBV2 to TRBJ2-2; D may be TRBD1 or TRBD2 (5 bases each). Trimming took 6 bases from V and 4 from J, leaving 15 bases between them. The V gene's germline CDR1 is SNHLY and CDR2 FYNNEI. The CDR3 has 15 amino acids. This CDR3 is CASSSGRLSTGELFF. The CDR3 DNA reads TGTGCCAGCAGCTCGGGACGACTTAGCACCGGGGAGCTGTTTTTT.

There are many counts of this clonotype. The chain carries TRBV6-1 and TRBJ2-7, with 7 bases lining up with TRBD1. After removal of 6 bases from V and 1 base from J, the junction contained 12 bases not matched to a gene. The CDR3 contains 16 residues. Germline V gene data show CDR1 as MNHNS and CDR2 as SASEGT. The CDR3 here is CASSQKRPGQSYEQYF. The CDR3 nucleotides read TGTGCCAGCAGCCAAAAACGCCCGGGACAGTCCTACGAGCAGTACTTC.

In regard to this clonotype: A much more abundant neighbour one base away suggests this may be a read error. In nucleotides, the CDR3 is TGTGCCAGCCCACCAGATGGGACAGGGACTGAAGCTTTCTTT. Protein sequence: CASPPDGTGTEAFF. The chain links TRBV18 to TRBJ1-1, with 9 bases matching TRBD1. The CDR3 loop spans 14 amino acids. The V gene's germline CDR1 is KGHSH and CDR2 LQKENI.

This clonotype was counted ten times or more. The rearrangement uses TRBV3-1 and TRBJ2-7; D perhaps matches TRBD1 (8 bases). This CDR3 comprises 15 residues. Germline V gene data show CDR1 as LGHDT and CDR2 as YNNKEL (reference sequence). Trimming took off 0 bases at V and 5 bases at J, with 14 bases between the two ends. This CDR3 is CASSQDRGDRNEQYF. The CDR3 DNA follows: TGTGCCAGCAGCCAAGATCGGGGGGACAGGAACGAGCAGTACTTC.

In its sample, this clonotype was seen many times. CDR3 DNA sequence: TGTGCCAGCAGTTCCAGGGGGCGGCGCACTGAAGCTTTCTTT. Amino acid sequence: CASSSRGRRTEAFF. The chain couples TRBV27 to TRBJ1-1; 8 bases agree with TRBD1. V shed 4 bases and J 4 bases; nucleotides not matched to a gene: 5. In germline, CDR1 is MNHEY, CDR2 SMNVEV (reference sequence). The CDR3 sequence is 14 residues long.

This clonotype appeared many times. The chain links TRBV6-2 or TRBV6-3 to TRBJ2-7; 7 nucleotides agree with TRBD1. V was clipped by 5 bases and J by 5 bases; unmatched bases: 6. The CDR3 extends over 13 amino acids. Germline V gene sequence: CDR1 MNHEY, CDR2 SVGEGT. The CDR3 DNA follows: TGTGCCAGCAGTGATTACAGGGGAGACGAGCAGTACTTC. This encodes CASSDYRGDEQYF.

This clonotype was seen repeatedly, ten times or more. The V and J genes are TRBV11-2 and TRBJ2-7, with 13 bases matching TRBD2. The CDR3 covers 16 residues. CDR1 and CDR2 from the germline V gene are SGHAT and FQNNGV. V trimming: 3 bases; J trimming: 4 bases; junction bases outside the gene matches: 6. CDR3 coding DNA: TGTGCCAGCAGCTTCGGACTAGCGGGAGTATGGTACGAGCAGTACTTC. This translates into CASSFGLAGVWYEQYF.

This clonotype was recorded many times. The chain joins TRBV6-1 to TRBJ1-6; 9 nucleotides agree with TRBD1. V shed 11 bases and J 11 bases; nucleotides not matched to a gene: 16. Germline V gene lookup returns CDR1 MNHNS and CDR2 SASEGT. CDR3 length equals 15 residues. CDR3 DNA sequence: TGTGCCGGACGACCCGGGACAGGGAGATCGGCACCCCTCCACTTT. Translation: CAGRPGTGRSAPLHF.

Only a few counts were recorded for this clonotype. The V and J genes are TRBV12-3 or TRBV12-4 and TRBJ2-5; a possible D gene is TRBD2 (5 bases). V lost 5 bases and J lost 13, with 14 bases in between. This CDR3 comprises 11 residues. CDR3: CASSEVGLLYF. The CDR3 DNA sequence: TGTGCCAGCAGTGAAGTAGGACTGCTGTACTTC.

This clonotype occurred many times. This chain connects TRBV7-8 to TRBJ2-5; 7 bases are shared with TRBD2. Germline-derived CDR1 and CDR2 are SGHVS and FQNEAQ. The CDR3 is made up of 16 amino acids. With 0 bases clipped from V and 0 bases from J, the junction kept 4 bases outside the gene matches. CDR3 protein: CASSLAQGLYQETQYF. As DNA, the CDR3 is TGTGCCAGCAGCTTAGCTCAGGGACTATACCAAGAGACCCAGTACTTC.

This clonotype was recorded at least ten times. The chain couples TRBV28 to TRBJ1-5; D may be TRBD1 (5 bases). The V gene lost 7 bases and the J gene lost 8 bases, with 18 bases spanning the gap. The CDR3 extends over 14 amino acids. CDR1 is MDHEN, CDR2 SYDVKM, per germline. CDR3 nucleotides: TGTGCCAGCACCTTAGGAGATGGGACCGAGCCCCAGCATTTT. Encoded protein: CASTLGDGTEPQHF.

This clonotype was counted many times. V usage is TRBV9 and J usage is TRBJ2-7, with a tentative D call TRBD1 (5 bases). CDR1 is SGDLS, CDR2 YYNGEE, per germline. V was cut by 0 bases and J by 2 bases, with 9 bases left in between. The CDR3 sequence is 14 residues long. The CDR3 DNA is TGTGCCAGCAGCGTAGGGGCAGGGCCCTACGAGCAGTACTTC. Its translation is CASSVGAGPYEQYF. The whole variable domain, filled in from reference TRBV9 and TRBJ2-7, reads DSGVTQTPKHLITATGQRVTLRCSPRSGDLSVYWYQQSLDQGLQFLIQYYNGEERAKGNILERFSAQQFPDLHSELNLSSLELGDSALYFCASSVGAGPYEQYFGPGTRLTVT.

This clonotype has ten or more counts. This rearrangement joins TRBV28 to TRBJ1-1; D not resolved. V was pared by 3 bases and J by 5 bases, with 10 bases between. Germline-derived CDR1 and CDR2 are MDHEN and SYDVKM. This CDR3 comprises 13 residues. CDR3 bases: TGTGCCAGCAGTTTCGAGGGAATGACTGAAGCTTTCTTT. Its translation: CASSFEGMTEAFF.

This clonotype was observed many times. The rearrangement uses TRBV19 and TRBJ2-7; D is perhaps TRBD2 (5 bases). The germline V gene has CDR1 LNHDA and CDR2 SQIVND (reference sequence). This CDR3 has 14 residues. V lost 5 bases to trimming and J lost 2 bases, with 13 bases between them. CDR3 nucleotide sequence: TGTGCCAGTAGTCCCCCGGGATCCGCCTACGAGCAGTACTTC. It codes for CASSPPGSAYEQYF.

This clonotype was picked up many times. This rearrangement joins TRBV27 to TRBJ2-5; 12 bases fit TRBD2. From germline, CDR1 is MNHEY and CDR2 SMNVEV (reference sequence). Trimming removed 6 bases from V and 5 bases from J; junction bases left unmatched: 7. The CDR3 sequence is 15 residues long. The CDR3 sequence is CASRASGRGVETQYF. The CDR3 nucleotides are TGTGCCAGCAGGGCTAGCGGGAGGGGGGTTGAGACCCAGTACTTC.

This clonotype has a handful of counts. This sequence joins TRBV27 and TRBJ2-2; D not certain. The V end lost 5 bases, the J end lost 13 bases, and 35 bases lay between the germline ends. From germline, CDR1 is MNHEY and CDR2 SMNVEV (reference sequence). The CDR3 spans 19 residues. As DNA, the CDR3 is TGTGCCAGCAGTCTGAGACTCATCCGAAACGGCTTAACAAATTGGGGGCTGTTTTTT. Protein sequence: CASSLRLIRNGLTNWGLFF.

This clonotype was counted ten times or more. The chain uses TRBV19 and TRBJ2-7; 9 positions agree with TRBD1. Germline CDR1 LNHDA, CDR2 SQIVND (reference sequence). V gave up 5 bases and J gave up 2 bases; unmatched junction bases: 7. CDR3 length: 15 residues. CDR3 sequence: CASSVGGTGPYEQYF. DNA for the CDR3: TGTGCCAGTAGTGTTGGGGGGACAGGGCCCTACGAGCAGTACTTC.

This clonotype was seen many times. This sequence joins TRBV24-1 and TRBJ2-2; D uncertain. This CDR3 is 15 amino acids long. Germline V gene lookup returns CDR1 KGHDR and CDR2 SFDVKD. With 5 bases removed from V and 2 bases from J, the gap between germline ends came to 11 bases. The CDR3: CATSAAVGNTGELFF. The CDR3 nucleotides are TGTGCCACCAGTGCGGCGGTGGGAAACACCGGGGAGCTGTTTTTT.